The following is a TCR beta chain sequence with its context. In the authors' methods: Estimation of nucleated cell counts was performed using reference gene primer amplification. The data were produced by immunoSEQ multiplex PCR, yet TCRdb's version contains in-frame clones alone and is incomplete. That table gives V, J and clone size, and the DNA gave D and trimming. Of 140,000 to 150,000 clones in the sample, around 89% were seen once. CDR1 is SGDLS and CDR2 is YYNGEE in the germline V gene. This CDR3 is built from 15 residues. V lost 0 bases and J lost 4; bases outside the gene matches: 3. The record originates from a study of blood T cell repertoires in COVID-19.

The specimen was PBMCs or T cells enriched from blood (not recorded which). The rearrangement links TRBV9 to TRBJ2-7; 11 bases agree with TRBD2. This TCR was sampled from a woman younger than 45 with acute COVID-19. The CDR3 is CASSVGLAGWYEQYF. In DNA form, the CDR3 reads TGTGCCAGCAGCGTAGGACTAGCGGGATGGTACGAGCAGTACTTC.